This T cell receptor beta chain was sequenced in a study of molecular identifiers for immune sequencing clone quantification. General observations from the study: Clones carrying above 20 RNA copies accounted for over 98% of effector molecules, under 1% in naive cells.

Previously published methods and listed TCR primers were used for the bulk TCR libraries. A single record per CDR3 protein comes from TCRdb applying MiXCR to the PCR reads. The table has 400,000 to 600,000 distinct CDR3 sequences, less than 30% seen once. Naive CD8 library inputs spanned roughly 18,000 to 1,100,000 sorted cells and 10%, 30% or 50% RNA. The authors gated naive CD8 T cells as CD8+CD4-CCR7+CD45RA+ for sorting. With respect to this clonotype: What it binds is unknown.

Sequencing was done on a sample of naive CD8+ T cells from blood, with Jurkat cell RNA spiked in. Indicated subset: FACS-sorted CD8+CD4-CCR7+CD45RA+ naive T cells. This sequence was found in a human donor in good health. Some libraries in this study had Jurkat cell RNA spiked in.

The CDR3 loop is CSDGLAGRDEQFF. The CDR3 DNA sequence: TGCAGCGATGGACTAGCCGGTAGAGATGAGCAGTTCTTC. This chain links TRBV29-1 with TRBJ2-1, with 8 bases lining up with TRBD2. The germline CDR1 and CDR2 sequences are SQVTM and ANQGSEA. CDR3 size: 13 residues. V lost 7 bases to trimming and J lost 8 bases; unmatched junction nucleotides: 10.